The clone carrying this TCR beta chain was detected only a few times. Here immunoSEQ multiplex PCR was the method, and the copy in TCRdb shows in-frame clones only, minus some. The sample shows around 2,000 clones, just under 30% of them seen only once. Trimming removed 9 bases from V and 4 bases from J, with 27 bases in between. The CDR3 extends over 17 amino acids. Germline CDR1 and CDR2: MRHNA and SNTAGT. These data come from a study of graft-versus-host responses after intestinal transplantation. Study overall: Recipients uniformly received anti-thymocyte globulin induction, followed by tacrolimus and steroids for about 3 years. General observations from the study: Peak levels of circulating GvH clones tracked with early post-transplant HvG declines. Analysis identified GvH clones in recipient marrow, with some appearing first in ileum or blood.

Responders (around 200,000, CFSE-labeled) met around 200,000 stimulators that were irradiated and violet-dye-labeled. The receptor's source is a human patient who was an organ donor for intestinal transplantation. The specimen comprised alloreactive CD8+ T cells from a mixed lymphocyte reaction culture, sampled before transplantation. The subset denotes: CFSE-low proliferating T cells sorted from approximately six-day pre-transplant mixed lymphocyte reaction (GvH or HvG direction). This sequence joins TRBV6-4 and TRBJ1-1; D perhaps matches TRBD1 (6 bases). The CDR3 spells CASPIAGGARRGTEAFF. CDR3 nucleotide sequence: TGTGCCAGTCCAATCGCCGGGGGGGCTCGTAGAGGCACTGAAGCTTTCTTT.